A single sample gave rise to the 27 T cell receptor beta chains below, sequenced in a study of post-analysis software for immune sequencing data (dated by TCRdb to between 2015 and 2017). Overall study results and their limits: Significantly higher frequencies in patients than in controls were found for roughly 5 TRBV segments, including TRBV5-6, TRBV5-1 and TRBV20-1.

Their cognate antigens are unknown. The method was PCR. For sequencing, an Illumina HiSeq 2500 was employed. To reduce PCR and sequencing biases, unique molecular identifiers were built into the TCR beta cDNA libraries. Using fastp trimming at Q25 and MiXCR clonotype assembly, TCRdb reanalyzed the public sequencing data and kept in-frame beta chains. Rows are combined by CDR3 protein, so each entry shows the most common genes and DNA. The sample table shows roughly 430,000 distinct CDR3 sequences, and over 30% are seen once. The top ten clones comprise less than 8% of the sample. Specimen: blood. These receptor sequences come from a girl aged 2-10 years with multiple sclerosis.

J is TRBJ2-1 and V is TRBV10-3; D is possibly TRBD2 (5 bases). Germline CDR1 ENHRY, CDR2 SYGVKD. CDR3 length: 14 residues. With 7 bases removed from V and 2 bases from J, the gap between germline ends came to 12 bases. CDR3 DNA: TGTGCCATCAACCGCGGGCATACCTACAATGAGCAGTTCTTC. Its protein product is CAINRGHTYNEQFF.

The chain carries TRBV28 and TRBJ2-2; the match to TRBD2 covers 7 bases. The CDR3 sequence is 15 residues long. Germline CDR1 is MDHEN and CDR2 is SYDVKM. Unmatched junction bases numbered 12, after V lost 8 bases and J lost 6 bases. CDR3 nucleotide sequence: TGTGCCAGCTTAAGAATCGGGGGGTTCGCCGGGGAGCTGTTTTTT. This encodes CASLRIGGFAGELFF.

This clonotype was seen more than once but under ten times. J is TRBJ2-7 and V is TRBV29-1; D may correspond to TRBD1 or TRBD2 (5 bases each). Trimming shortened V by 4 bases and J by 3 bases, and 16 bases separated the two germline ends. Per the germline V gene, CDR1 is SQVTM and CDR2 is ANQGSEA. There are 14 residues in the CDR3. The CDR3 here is CSVASGPTYYEQYF. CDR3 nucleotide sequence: TGCAGCGTTGCATCGGGACCTACTTACTACGAGCAGTACTTC.

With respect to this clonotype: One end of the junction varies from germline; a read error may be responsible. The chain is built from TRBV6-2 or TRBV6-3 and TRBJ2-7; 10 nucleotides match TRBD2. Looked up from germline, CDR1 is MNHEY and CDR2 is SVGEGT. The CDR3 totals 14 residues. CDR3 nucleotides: TGTGCCGGCAGTATCAGGACTAGCGGTTACGAGCAGTACTTC. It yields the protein CAGSIRTSGYEQYF.

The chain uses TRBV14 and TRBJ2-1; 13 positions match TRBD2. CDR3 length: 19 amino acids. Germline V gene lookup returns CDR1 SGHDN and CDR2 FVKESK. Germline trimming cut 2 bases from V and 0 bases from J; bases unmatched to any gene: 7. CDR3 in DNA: TGTGCCAGCAGCCAAAGACTAGCGGGGGGCCTGAGCTCCTACAATGAGCAGTTCTTC. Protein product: CASSQRLAGGLSSYNEQFF.

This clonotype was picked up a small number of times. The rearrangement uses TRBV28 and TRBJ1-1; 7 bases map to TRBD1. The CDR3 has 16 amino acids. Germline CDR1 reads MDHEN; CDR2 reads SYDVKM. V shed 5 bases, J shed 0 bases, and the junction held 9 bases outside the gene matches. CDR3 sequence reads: CASSIPQTGLNTEAFF. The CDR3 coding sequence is TGTGCCAGCAGTATACCCCAGACAGGGCTGAACACTGAAGCTTTCTTT.

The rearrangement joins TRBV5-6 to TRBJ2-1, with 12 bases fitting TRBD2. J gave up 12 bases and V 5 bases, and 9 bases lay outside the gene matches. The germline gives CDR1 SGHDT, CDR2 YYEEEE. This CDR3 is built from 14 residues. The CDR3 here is CASRTSGSPGMQFF. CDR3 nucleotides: TGTGCCAGCAGGACTAGCGGGAGCCCTGGCATGCAGTTCTTC.

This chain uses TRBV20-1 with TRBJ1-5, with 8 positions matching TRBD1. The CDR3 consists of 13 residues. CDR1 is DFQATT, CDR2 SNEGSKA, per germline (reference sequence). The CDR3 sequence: CRSFRQGFQPQHF. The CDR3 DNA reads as TGCAGAAGTTTTCGACAGGGGTTCCAGCCCCAGCATTTT.

The chain's CDR3 is CASSQDLAGFSTDTQYF. In DNA form, the CDR3 reads TGTGCCAGCAGCCAAGATTTGGCAGGCTTTAGCACAGATACGCAGTATTTT. The chain carries TRBV3-1 and TRBJ2-3; D ambiguous. Germline V lookup: CDR1 LGHDT, CDR2 YNNKEL (reference sequence). Trimming took 0 bases from V and 0 from J, leaving 13 bases between them. The CDR3 loop spans 17 amino acids.

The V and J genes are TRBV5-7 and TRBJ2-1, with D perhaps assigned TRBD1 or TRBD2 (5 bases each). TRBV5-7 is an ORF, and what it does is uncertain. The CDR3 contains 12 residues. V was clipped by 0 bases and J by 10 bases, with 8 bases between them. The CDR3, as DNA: TGTGCCAGCAGCTTGGGGGGGATCGAGCAGTTCTTC. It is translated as CASSLGGIEQFF.

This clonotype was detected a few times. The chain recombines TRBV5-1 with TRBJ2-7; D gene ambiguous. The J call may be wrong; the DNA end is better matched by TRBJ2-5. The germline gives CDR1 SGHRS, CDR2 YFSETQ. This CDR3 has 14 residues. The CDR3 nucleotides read TGCGCCAGCAGCTTTATGATCAGCGCAGAGACCCAGTACTTC. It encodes CASSFMISAETQYF.

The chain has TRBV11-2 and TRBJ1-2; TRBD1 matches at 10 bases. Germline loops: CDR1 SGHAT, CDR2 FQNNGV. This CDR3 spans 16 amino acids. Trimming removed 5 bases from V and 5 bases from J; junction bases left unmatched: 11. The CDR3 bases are TGTGCCAGCAGCCGCCCCGGACAGGGGGTTGGATATGGCTACACCTTC. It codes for CASSRPGQGVGYGYTF.

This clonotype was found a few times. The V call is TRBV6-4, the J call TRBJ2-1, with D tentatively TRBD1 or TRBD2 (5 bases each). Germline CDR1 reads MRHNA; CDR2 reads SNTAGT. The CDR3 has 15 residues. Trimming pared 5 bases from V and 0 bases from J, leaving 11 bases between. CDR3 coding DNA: TGTGCCAGCAGTCGGGACCCCAGCTCCTACAATGAGCAGTTCTTC. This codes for CASSRDPSSYNEQFF.

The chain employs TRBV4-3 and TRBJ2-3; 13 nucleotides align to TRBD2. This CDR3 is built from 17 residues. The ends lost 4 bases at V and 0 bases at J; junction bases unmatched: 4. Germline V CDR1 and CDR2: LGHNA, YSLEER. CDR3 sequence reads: CASSPGLAGTSTDTQYF. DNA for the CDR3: TGCGCCAGCAGCCCGGGACTAGCGGGGACTAGCACAGATACGCAGTATTTT.

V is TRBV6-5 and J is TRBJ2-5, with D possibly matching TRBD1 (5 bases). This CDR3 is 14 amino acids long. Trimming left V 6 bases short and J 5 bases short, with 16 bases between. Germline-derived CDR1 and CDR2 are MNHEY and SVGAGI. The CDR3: CASRNQGFDETQYF. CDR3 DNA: TGTGCCAGCAGGAACCAGGGTTTCGACGAGACCCAGTACTTC.

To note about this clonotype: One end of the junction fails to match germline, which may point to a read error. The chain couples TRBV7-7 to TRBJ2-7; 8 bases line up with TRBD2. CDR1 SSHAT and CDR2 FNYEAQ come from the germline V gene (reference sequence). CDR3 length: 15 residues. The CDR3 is CASSLRAGGPYEQYF. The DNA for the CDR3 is TGTGCTAGCAGCTTAAGGGCGGGAGGTCCCTACGAGCAGTACTTC.

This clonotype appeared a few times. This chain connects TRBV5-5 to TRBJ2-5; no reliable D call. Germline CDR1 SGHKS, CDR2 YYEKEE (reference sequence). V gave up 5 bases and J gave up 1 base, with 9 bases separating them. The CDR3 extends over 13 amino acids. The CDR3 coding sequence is TGTGCCAGCAGGACCGGGTTCCAAGAGACCCAGTACTTC. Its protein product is CASRTGFQETQYF.

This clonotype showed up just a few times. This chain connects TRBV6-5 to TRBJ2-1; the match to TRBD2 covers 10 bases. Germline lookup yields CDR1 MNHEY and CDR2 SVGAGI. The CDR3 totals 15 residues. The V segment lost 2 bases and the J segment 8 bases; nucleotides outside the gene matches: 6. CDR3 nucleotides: TGTGCCAGCAGTTACGTGTCTAGCGGGGGCTATGAGCAGTTCTTC. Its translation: CASSYVSSGGYEQFF.

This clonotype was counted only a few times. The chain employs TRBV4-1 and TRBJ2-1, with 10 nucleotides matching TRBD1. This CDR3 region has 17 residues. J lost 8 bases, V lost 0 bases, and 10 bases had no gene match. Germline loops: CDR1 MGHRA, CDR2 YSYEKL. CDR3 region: CASSQEEAGQGFDEQFF. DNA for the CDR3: TGCGCCAGCAGCCAAGAGGAGGCGGGACAGGGGTTCGATGAGCAGTTCTTC.

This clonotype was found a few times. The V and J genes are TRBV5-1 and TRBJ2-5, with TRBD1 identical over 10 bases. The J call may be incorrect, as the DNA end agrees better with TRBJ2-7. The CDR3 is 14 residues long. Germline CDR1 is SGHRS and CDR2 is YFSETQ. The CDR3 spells CASSLGTGDHEQYF. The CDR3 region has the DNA TGCGCCAGCAGCCTCGGGACAGGGGACCACGAGCAGTACTTC.

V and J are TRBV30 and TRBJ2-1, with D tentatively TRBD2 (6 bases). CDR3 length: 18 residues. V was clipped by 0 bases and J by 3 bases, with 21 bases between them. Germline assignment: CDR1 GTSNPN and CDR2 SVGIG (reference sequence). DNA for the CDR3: TGTGCCTGGAGTGTTGCGGGGAAGGGACTTCTTTACTACAATGAGCAGTTCTTC. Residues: CAWSVAGKGLLYYNEQFF.

CDR3 sequence: CASSPDNSGANVLTF. The CDR3 DNA sequence: TGTGCCAGCAGCCCAGACAATTCCGGGGCCAACGTCCTGACTTTC. The gene calls are TRBV7-2 and TRBJ2-6; D is ambiguous. Trimming removed 5 bases from V and 4 bases from J, with 12 bases in between. Germline lookup yields CDR1 SGHTA and CDR2 FQGNSA. This CDR3 region has 15 residues. Using reference TRBV7-2 and TRBJ2-6 for the parts outside the CDR3, the full variable domain is GAGVSQSPSNKVTEKGKDVELRCDPISGHTALYWYRQSLGQGLEFLIYFQGNSAPDKSGLPSDRFSAERTGGSVSTLTIQRTQQEDSAVYLCASSPDNSGANVLTFGAGSRLTVL.

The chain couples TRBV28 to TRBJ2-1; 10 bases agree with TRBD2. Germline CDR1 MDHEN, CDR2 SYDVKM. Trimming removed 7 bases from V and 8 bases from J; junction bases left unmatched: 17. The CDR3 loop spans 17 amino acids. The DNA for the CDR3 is TGTGCCAGCAACGGACTAGCGGAGACGGGGGTTAAGTATGAGCAGTTCTTC. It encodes CASNGLAETGVKYEQFF. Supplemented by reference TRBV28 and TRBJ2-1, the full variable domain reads DVKVTQSSRYLVKRTGEKVFLECVQDMDHENMFWYRQDPGLGLRLIYFSYDVKMKEKGDIPEGYSVSREKKERFSLILESASTNQTSMYLCASNGLAETGVKYEQFFGPGTRLTVL.

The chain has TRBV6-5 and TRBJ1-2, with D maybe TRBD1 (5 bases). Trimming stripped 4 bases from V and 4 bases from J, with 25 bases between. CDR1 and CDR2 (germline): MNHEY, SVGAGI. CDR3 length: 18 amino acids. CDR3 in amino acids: CASSWSAGGLRSGYGYTF. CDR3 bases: TGTGCCAGCAGTTGGTCGGCGGGGGGGTTGAGATCCGGCTATGGCTACACCTTC.

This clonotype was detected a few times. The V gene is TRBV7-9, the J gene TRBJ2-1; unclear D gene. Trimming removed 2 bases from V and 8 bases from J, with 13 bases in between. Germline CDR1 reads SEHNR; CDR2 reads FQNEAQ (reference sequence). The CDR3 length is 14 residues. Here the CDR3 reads CASSLWTMSDEQFF. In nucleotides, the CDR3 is TGTGCCAGCAGCTTATGGACCATGAGTGATGAGCAGTTCTTC.

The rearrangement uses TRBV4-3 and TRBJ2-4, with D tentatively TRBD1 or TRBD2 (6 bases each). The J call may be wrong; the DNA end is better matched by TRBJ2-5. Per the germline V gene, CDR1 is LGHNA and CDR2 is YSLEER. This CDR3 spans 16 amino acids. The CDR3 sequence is CASSQATGGGGETQYF. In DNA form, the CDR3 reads TGCGCCAGCAGCCAAGCGACAGGTGGAGGAGGGGAGACCCAGTACTTC.

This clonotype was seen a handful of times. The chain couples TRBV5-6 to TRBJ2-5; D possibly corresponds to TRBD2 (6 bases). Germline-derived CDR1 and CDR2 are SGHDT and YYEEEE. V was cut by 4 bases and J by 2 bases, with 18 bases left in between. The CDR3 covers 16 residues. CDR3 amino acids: CASSRMVWRGQETQYF. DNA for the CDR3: TGTGCCAGCAGCCGTATGGTATGGCGGGGTCAAGAGACCCAGTACTTC.